The 30 T cell receptor beta chains given below trace back to one sample, sequenced in a study of T cells in Graves' hyperthyroidism and ophthalmopathy (dated by TCRdb to 2018 to 2020). The method was multiplex PCR. TCRdb shows the sequencer as Illumina HiSeq 2000. TCR beta CDR3 regions were amplified from RNA transcripts. The first round of RT-PCR for the TCR CDR3 was performed with the HTBI primer set and the Qiagen OneStep RT-PCR kit. TCRdb reprocessed the public reads (quality trimming at Q25 with fastp, clone calling with MiXCR) and kept in-frame beta chains. Duplicate CDR3 protein sequences are folded into a single record with the most common DNA and genes. The sample table records about 100,000 distinct CDR3 sequences; approximately 15% of these occur just once. 35% to 45% of the sample is taken by the ten largest. Input material: blood. The origin of the receptors is a woman aged 50 to 60 with Graves' hyperthyroidism.

This clonotype was seen ten or more times. J is TRBJ2-2 and V is TRBV20-1; D perhaps matches TRBD1 (6 bases). CDR3 length: 13 amino acids. V shed 6 bases and J shed 1 base, with 9 bases lying between them. Germline CDR1 DFQATT, CDR2 SNEGSKA (reference sequence). The CDR3 region has the DNA TGCAGTGCGGGACATAGGAACACCGGGGAGCTGTTTTTT. Translating it yields CSAGHRNTGELFF.

This clonotype appeared many times. The gene calls are TRBV5-4 and TRBJ2-1, with D possibly being TRBD1 or TRBD2 (6 bases each). This CDR3 contains 17 residues. CDR1 is SGHNT, CDR2 YYREEE, per germline (reference sequence). The V end lost 2 bases, the J end lost 0 bases, and 15 bases lay between the germline ends. In DNA, the CDR3 is TGTGCCAGCAGCTTTCGGGGGCCCCACAGCTCCTACAATGAGCAGTTCTTC. Residues: CASSFRGPHSSYNEQFF.

This clonotype appeared many times. DNA for the CDR3: TGCAGTGCTAGAGCCGGGCCAGGGCGGAACCAGCCCCAGCATTTT. It is translated as CSARAGPGRNQPQHF. The V gene is TRBV20-1, the J gene TRBJ1-5, with D maybe TRBD1 (5 bases). Germline lookup yields CDR1 DFQATT and CDR2 SNEGSKA (reference sequence). The CDR3 has 15 amino acids. The V end lost 1 base, the J end lost 7 bases, and 17 bases lay between the germline ends.

There are a few counts of this clonotype. The chain links TRBV6-6 to TRBJ1-5; D gene ambiguous. The ends were cut back, 2 bases at V and 0 bases at J, with 14 bases in the middle. The CDR3 is made up of 17 amino acids. Germline CDR1 is MNHNY and CDR2 is SVGAGI (reference sequence). The chain's CDR3 is CASSYMGLGDSNQPQHF. The CDR3 DNA follows: TGTGCCAGCAGTTACATGGGTCTTGGGGATAGCAATCAGCCCCAGCATTTT.

This clonotype was observed at least ten times. The chain has TRBV11-2 and TRBJ1-2; a possible D gene is TRBD1 (6 bases). Per germline, CDR1 SGHAT and CDR2 FQNNGV. V lost 1 base to trimming and J lost 0 bases, with 9 bases between them. The CDR3 loop spans 15 amino acids. In nucleotides, the CDR3 is TGTGCCAGCAGCTTAGGGGGGCAGGCTAACTATGGCTACACCTTC. Residues: CASSLGGQANYGYTF.

The DNA of the CDR3 is TGTGCCTGGGGCACTAACACTGAAGCTTTCTTT. This encodes CAWGTNTEAFF. The chain has TRBV30 and TRBJ1-1; D is unclear. CDR1 and CDR2 (germline): GTSNPN, SVGIG (reference sequence). This CDR3 region has 11 residues. The V and J ends lost 5 bases and 2 bases respectively, with 6 bases between them.

The V call is TRBV5-6, the J call TRBJ2-5; D gene ambiguous. Trimming cost V 2 bases and J 1 base, with 9 bases left between them. Germline values: CDR1 SGHDT, CDR2 YYEEEE. The CDR3 is 14 amino acids. Here the CDR3 reads CASSLPGIQETQYF. CDR3 DNA sequence: TGTGCCAGCAGCTTACCGGGTATCCAAGAGACCCAGTACTTC.

The sample holds many counts of this clonotype. V and J are TRBV5-1 and TRBJ2-2; no clear D gene. Trimming pared 1 base from V and 2 bases from J, leaving 9 bases between. The CDR3 has 15 residues. Germline V CDR1 and CDR2: SGHRS, YFSETQ. The CDR3 coding sequence is TGCGCCAGCAGCTTGCTACAGCTCAACACCGGGGAGCTGTTTTTT. This translates into CASSLLQLNTGELFF.

This clonotype was picked up many times. V and J are TRBV7-9 and TRBJ2-1; the match to TRBD2 covers 8 bases. From germline, CDR1 is SEHNR and CDR2 FQNEAQ (reference sequence). Losses at the gene ends were 3 bases for V and 2 bases for J; bases not matched to a gene: 6. The CDR3 contains 16 residues. The CDR3 sequence: CASSFRGSGTYNEQFF. CDR3 nucleotides: TGTGCCAGCAGCTTCCGGGGTAGCGGGACCTACAATGAGCAGTTCTTC.

The chain is built from TRBV5-1 and TRBJ2-5; 7 bases are shared with TRBD2. Germline V CDR1 and CDR2: SGHRS, YFSETQ. V shed 1 base, J shed 1 base, and the junction held 1 base outside the gene matches. The CDR3 has 14 residues. In DNA form, the CDR3 reads TGCGCCAGCAGCTTGAGCGGGACCCAAGAGACCCAGTACTTC. This encodes CASSLSGTQETQYF.

This clonotype appeared many times. The V gene is TRBV4-2, the J gene TRBJ2-1, with no clear D. Trimming left V 0 bases short and J 0 bases short, with 12 bases between. Germline V gene data show CDR1 as LGHNA and CDR2 as YNFKEQ. This CDR3 contains 17 residues. CDR3 sequence reads: CASSQDPSHSSYNEQFF. The CDR3 bases are TGTGCCAGCAGCCAAGATCCTAGTCATAGCTCCTACAATGAGCAGTTCTTC.

This clonotype was counted many times. As DNA, the CDR3 is TGTGCCAGCAGTCAGGACGGTCGGGGTCAGCCCCAGCATTTT. Its translation is CASSQDGRGQPQHF. The gene calls are TRBV2 and TRBJ1-5; D gene uncertain. The CDR3 sequence is 14 residues long. The V and J ends lost 5 bases and 6 bases respectively, with 14 bases between them. Germline V CDR1 and CDR2: SNHLY, FYNNEI. The full variable domain, completed using reference TRBV2 and TRBJ1-5, is EPEVTQTPSHQVTQMGQEVILRCVPISNHLYFYWYRQILGQKVEFLVSFYNNEISEKSEIFDDQFSVERPDGSNFTLKIRSTKLEDSAMYFCASSQDGRGQPQHFGDGTRLSIL.

This clonotype was seen at least ten times. V usage is TRBV11-2 and J usage is TRBJ2-7, with 8 positions matching TRBD1. Germline-derived CDR1 and CDR2 are SGHAT and FQNNGV. After removal of 0 bases from V and 5 bases from J, the junction contained 9 bases not matched to a gene. The CDR3 length is 16 residues. The CDR3 is CASSLDGWTGRDEQYF. CDR3 sequence (DNA): TGTGCCAGCAGCTTAGATGGGTGGACAGGGCGCGACGAGCAGTACTTC.

In its sample, this clonotype was seen many times. This rearrangement joins TRBV20-1 to TRBJ1-2; D is ambiguous. Germline CDR1 reads DFQATT; CDR2 reads SNEGSKA (reference sequence). V was shortened by 3 bases and J by 5 bases, with 19 bases between the two germline ends. The CDR3 is 15 amino acids. The CDR3 region has the DNA TGCAGTGCTAGCCCTTCGCAGCTAACTGGGTATGGCTACACCTTC. It translates to CSASPSQLTGYGYTF.

There are many counts of this clonotype. The chain recombines TRBV9 with TRBJ2-7; TRBD2 matches 9 bases. J was trimmed by 2 bases and V by 2 bases; bases with no gene match: 2. Germline V gene sequence: CDR1 SGDLS, CDR2 YYNGEE. The CDR3 consists of 14 residues. The CDR3 DNA is TGTGCCAGCAGCGTGGCTAGCGGGACCTACGAGCAGTACTTC. Its protein product is CASSVASGTYEQYF.

The sample holds many counts of this clonotype. V is TRBV28 and J is TRBJ2-7; possible D gene TRBD1, 6 bases. Trimming took off 7 bases at V and 3 bases at J, with 19 bases between the two ends. This CDR3 contains 15 residues. The germline V gene encodes CDR1 MDHEN and CDR2 SYDVKM. CDR3 bases: TGTGCCAGCACCCCTACACAGGGTATCGGCTACGAGCAGTACGTC. The encoded protein is CASTPTQGIGYEQYV.

This clonotype has at least ten counts. The CDR3 spells CATSDFKFGSPRFYEQFF. Here the CDR3 DNA reads TGTGCCACCAGTGATTTCAAGTTCGGCAGCCCCAGATTCTATGAGCAGTTCTTC. V gene TRBV24-1 combines with J gene TRBJ2-1; D unclear. CDR3 length: 18 residues. The V gene's germline CDR1 is KGHDR and CDR2 SFDVKD. Trimming left V 1 base short and J 8 bases short, with 23 bases between.

This clonotype was recorded at least ten times. The CDR3 protein is CASSSIRGYEQYV. As DNA, the CDR3 is TGTGCCAGCAGCTCAATCAGGGGCTACGAGCAGTACGTC. The chain joins TRBV2 to TRBJ2-7; maybe TRBD1 (6 bases). V was shortened by 6 bases and J by 3 bases, with 12 bases between the two germline ends. The CDR3 consists of 13 residues. In germline, CDR1 is SNHLY, CDR2 FYNNEI.

The chain joins TRBV20-1 to TRBJ1-1, with D maybe TRBD1 (6 bases). Germline V gene data show CDR1 as DFQATT and CDR2 as SNEGSKA (reference sequence). V was pared by 6 bases and J by 0 bases, with 11 bases between. This CDR3 has 13 residues. This CDR3 reads CSAWGAMNTEAFF. The CDR3 DNA reads TGCAGTGCGTGGGGGGCCATGAACACTGAAGCTTTCTTT.

In this sample, this clonotype turned up many times. The rearrangement uses TRBV18 and TRBJ2-1; 13 bases are shared with TRBD2. This CDR3 is 18 amino acids long. V trimming: 3 bases; J trimming: 4 bases; junction bases outside the gene matches: 9. CDR1 is KGHSH and CDR2 is LQKENI in the germline V gene. The CDR3 DNA reads TGTGCCAGCTCACCCCTCGGGACTAGCGGGGCCTATTACAATGAGCAGTTCTTC. Its translation: CASSPLGTSGAYYNEQFF.

This clonotype was picked up many times. The chain carries TRBV28 and TRBJ1-2; 8 bases are shared with TRBD1. In germline, CDR1 is MDHEN, CDR2 SYDVKM. V lost 6 bases to trimming and J lost 6 bases; unmatched junction nucleotides: 6. This CDR3 has 13 residues. The CDR3 sequence is CASSDRGIHGYTF. In DNA form, the CDR3 reads TGTGCCAGCAGCGACAGGGGCATTCATGGCTACACCTTC.

This clonotype was picked up many times. The chain combines TRBV2 with TRBJ2-2; D is uncertain. V dropped 6 bases and J dropped 1 base, with 12 bases sitting between them. There are 15 residues in the CDR3. CDR1 and CDR2 (germline): SNHLY, FYNNEI. The CDR3 nucleotides read TGTGCCAGCAGCCAGCAACGGAAGAACACCGGGGAGCTGTTTTTT. It is translated as CASSQQRKNTGELFF. Using reference TRBV2 and TRBJ2-2 for the parts outside the CDR3, the full variable domain is EPEVTQTPSHQVTQMGQEVILRCVPISNHLYFYWYRQILGQKVEFLVSFYNNEISEKSEIFDDQFSVERPDGSNFTLKIRSTKLEDSAMYFCASSQQRKNTGELFFGEGSRLTVL.

J is TRBJ1-5 and V is TRBV6-1; TRBD1 aligns across 7 bases. The CDR3 has 16 residues. Trimming took 5 bases from V and 1 from J; bases not matched to a gene: 8. The germline gives CDR1 MNHNS, CDR2 SASEGT. The CDR3 nucleotides are TGTGCCAGCAGTCATGACGGGACAGCAAGCAATCAGCCCCAGCATTTT. Its translation: CASSHDGTASNQPQHF.

The chain has TRBV12-5 and TRBJ2-1; weak D call: TRBD1 (5 bases). V lost 3 bases and J lost 4, with 19 bases in between. CDR3 size: 17 residues. Germline lookup yields CDR1 LGHNT and CDR2 FRNRAP. Here the CDR3 reads CASGFQKGHLRYNEQFF. CDR3 nucleotides: TGTGCTAGTGGTTTCCAAAAGGGGCACCTCCGGTACAATGAGCAGTTCTTC.

This clonotype was observed many times. CDR3 in amino acids: CASSRGFYGYTF. CDR3 bases: TGTGCCAGCAGTCGGGGATTCTATGGCTACACCTTC. The chain links TRBV28 to TRBJ1-2, with D uncertain. V shed 5 bases and J shed 4 bases, with 8 bases lying between them. The CDR3 spans 12 residues. CDR1 MDHEN and CDR2 SYDVKM come from the germline V gene.

This clonotype was recorded at least ten times. V is TRBV19 and J is TRBJ1-1, with no clear D. CDR1 is LNHDA, CDR2 SQIVND, per germline (reference sequence). This CDR3 region has 14 residues. V dropped 0 bases and J dropped 0 bases, with 5 bases sitting between them. The CDR3 loop is CASSIDPMNTEAFF. In nucleotides, the CDR3 is TGTGCCAGTAGTATAGATCCGATGAACACTGAAGCTTTCTTT.

Many counts were recorded for this clonotype. V is TRBV30 and J is TRBJ1-1; no firm D call. Germline-derived CDR1 and CDR2 are GTSNPN and SVGIG (reference sequence). V lost 3 bases and J lost 1, with 12 bases in between. The CDR3 spans 14 residues. The CDR3 reads CAWSPWNQNTEAFF. The CDR3 nucleotides read TGTGCCTGGAGCCCTTGGAATCAGAACACTGAAGCTTTCTTT. Filled out from reference TRBV30 and TRBJ1-1, the complete variable domain reads SQTIHQWPATLVQPVGSPLSLECTVEGTSNPNLYWYRQAAGRGLQLLFYSVGIGQISSEVPQNLSASRPQDRQFILSSKKLLLSDSGFYLCAWSPWNQNTEAFFGQGTRLTVV.

This clonotype was detected ten times or more. The chain couples TRBV7-2 to TRBJ2-7; D is undetermined. Trimming stripped 0 bases from V and 2 bases from J, with 14 bases between. The germline CDR1 and CDR2 sequences are SGHTA and FQGNSA. The CDR3 contains 16 residues. The CDR3 spells CASSLALGRLPYEQYF. In DNA form, the CDR3 reads TGTGCCAGCAGCTTAGCGCTCGGGCGTCTACCCTACGAGCAGTACTTC.

This clonotype has a count of ten or more. The CDR3: CSARDLGSTGELFF. CDR3 DNA sequence: TGCAGTGCTAGAGATCTTGGCAGCACCGGGGAGCTGTTTTTT. The chain carries TRBV20-1 and TRBJ2-2; D is undetermined. V was pared by 0 bases and J by 4 bases, with 9 bases between. The germline V gene has CDR1 DFQATT and CDR2 SNEGSKA (reference sequence). The CDR3 covers 14 residues.

This clonotype was seen at least ten times. This sequence joins TRBV20-1 and TRBJ2-7; D gene uncertain. Germline V lookup: CDR1 DFQATT, CDR2 SNEGSKA (reference sequence). V lost 1 base, J lost 2 bases, and 12 bases lay in between. This CDR3 has 14 residues. The CDR3 sequence: CSARGLTPPYEQYF. The CDR3 nucleotides are TGCAGTGCTAGAGGTCTTACTCCACCCTACGAGCAGTACTTC.